What follows are 16 T cell receptor beta chains derived from one specimen sequenced in a study of blood T cell repertoires in COVID-19 (dated by TCRdb to between 2020 and 2021). The method was the immunoSEQ multiplex PCR assay. The source is immuneACCESS, and TCRdb retained only in-frame sequences with V and J called. Part of the clones is not carried over; for the studies checked, unresolved V genes explain less than half of this, and the remainder is unexplained. The sample table lists roughly 190,000 clones, about nine tenths of them with a count of one. Approximately 2.1% of the sample is in the top ten clones. Sequenced material: PBMCs or T cells enriched from blood (not recorded which). The origin of the receptors is a woman aged 30 to 39 who had recovered from COVID-19.

This clone was found once. V is TRBV11-3 and J is TRBJ2-1; a weak D match, TRBD2 (5 bases). Deletions cut 6 bases from V and 0 bases from J, with 9 bases between. Germline CDR1 SGHNT, CDR2 YENEEA. This CDR3 spans 14 amino acids. As DNA, the CDR3 is TGTGCCAGCAGTCAGGACTCCTCCTACAATGAGCAGTTCTTC. This translates into CASSQDSSYNEQFF.

This clone was seen a handful of times. The chain carries TRBV5-8 and TRBJ2-7; the D gene is possibly TRBD1 (5 bases). With 2 bases removed from V and 1 base from J, the gap between germline ends came to 13 bases. Germline CDR1 and CDR2: SGHTS and YDEGEE. CDR3 length: 15 amino acids. The CDR3 nucleotides read TGTGCCAGCAGCTTCCGGGCAGGGCCGTCCTACGAGCAGTACTTC. Protein sequence: CASSFRAGPSYEQYF.

The chain links TRBV19 to TRBJ2-1; 8 bases agree with TRBD2. From germline, CDR1 is LNHDA and CDR2 SQIVND (reference sequence). CDR3 length: 11 residues. The V and J ends lost 10 bases and 10 bases, in that order; junction bases with no gene match: 6. CDR3 loop: CATQRESEQFF. Here the CDR3 DNA reads TGTGCCACCCAGCGGGAGTCCGAGCAGTTCTTC.

This rearrangement joins TRBV11-3 to TRBJ2-3; a possible D gene is TRBD2 (5 bases). Germline values: CDR1 SGHNT, CDR2 YENEEA. Trimming pared 5 bases from V and 2 bases from J, leaving 17 bases between. This CDR3 comprises 16 residues. The CDR3 DNA reads as TGTGCCAGCAGCCCCCGAGGCGGAGACTACACAGATACGCAGTATTTT. Its protein is CASSPRGGDYTDTQYF.

V and J are TRBV21-1 and TRBJ2-7; the table names TRBD2, a call not compared with the DNA. TRBV21-1 is noted as a pseudogene. The CDR3 has 12 residues. In DNA form, the CDR3 reads TGTGCCAGCAGCAGTGGTGGCAGACTACAGTACTTC. This encodes CASSSGGRLQYF.

V is TRBV7-2 and J is TRBJ1-2; possible D gene TRBD1, 6 bases. The CDR3 contains 14 residues. The V gene lost 5 bases and the J gene lost 1 base, with 11 bases spanning the gap. Germline CDR1 is SGHTA and CDR2 is FQGNSA. CDR3 loop: CASSPDSLNYGYTF. The CDR3 region has the DNA TGTGCCAGCAGCCCGGACAGCCTTAACTATGGCTACACCTTC. Using reference TRBV7-2 and TRBJ1-2 for the parts outside the CDR3, the full variable domain is GAGVSQSPSNKVTEKGKDVELRCDPISGHTALYWYRQSLGQGLEFLIYFQGNSAPDKSGLPSDRFSAERTGGSVSTLTIQRTQQEDSAVYLCASSPDSLNYGYTFGSGTRLTVV.

V and J are TRBV3-1 (or the pseudogene TRBV3-2) and TRBJ2-7; 8 bases fit TRBD2. V shed 0 bases and J 3 bases; nucleotides not matched to a gene: 7. Germline CDR1 and CDR2: LGHDT and YNNKEL (reference sequence). The CDR3 has 16 residues. The CDR3 is CASSQDTVTSDYEQYF. The CDR3 nucleotides read TGTGCCAGCAGCCAAGATACGGTGACTAGCGACTACGAGCAGTACTTC.

This rearrangement joins TRBV29-1 to TRBJ2-2; TRBD1 agrees at 8 bases. This CDR3 has 15 amino acids. Germline CDR1 reads SQVTM; CDR2 reads ANQGSEA. V gave up 5 bases and J gave up 2 bases; unmatched junction bases: 7. The CDR3 nucleotides read TGCAGCGTTCCGGACAGGGATTTAAACACCGGGGAGCTGTTTTTT. It is translated as CSVPDRDLNTGELFF.

The chain employs TRBV15 and TRBJ2-5; TRBD1 is a possible D gene (7 bases). There are 16 residues in the CDR3. Trimming removed 5 bases at V and 1 base at J, with 17 bases between. The germline CDR1 and CDR2 sequences are LNHNV and YYDKDF (reference sequence). The CDR3 DNA follows: TGTGCCACCAGCGGAGGGGGACAGAACCCCCAAGAGACCCAGTACTTC. It encodes CATSGGGQNPQETQYF.

This chain links TRBV4-3 with TRBJ1-1; D possibly corresponds to TRBD1 (5 bases). The ends were cut back, 0 bases at V and 1 base at J, with 9 bases in the middle. This CDR3 is 15 amino acids long. Germline loops: CDR1 LGHNA, CDR2 YSLEER. DNA of the CDR3: TGCGCCAGCAGCCAAGATAAGGGGAAGAACACTGAAGCTTTCTTT. Translating gives CASSQDKGKNTEAFF.

This chain connects TRBV6-6 to TRBJ1-2; a possible D gene is TRBD1 (5 bases). V lost 2 bases and J lost 4, with 11 bases in between. This CDR3 is 14 amino acids long. Germline CDR1 reads MNHNY; CDR2 reads SVGAGI (reference sequence). DNA for the CDR3: TGTGCCAGCAGTTACGGGGGGATGGGCTATGGCTACACCTTC. It yields the protein CASSYGGMGYGYTF.

The CDR3 loop is CASSSPDRGRSYEQYF. The CDR3 nucleotides are TGTGCCAGCAGTTCACCGGACAGGGGACGCTCCTACGAGCAGTACTTC. The chain links TRBV6-5 to TRBJ2-7; 9 bases are shared with TRBD1. CDR1 is MNHEY, CDR2 SVGAGI, per germline. J gave up 0 bases and V 4 bases, and 7 bases lay outside the gene matches. There are 16 residues in the CDR3.

This rearrangement joins TRBV7-6 to TRBJ2-3, with D possibly being TRBD1 (6 bases). The CDR3 spans 16 residues. V dropped 4 bases and J dropped 0 bases, with 14 bases sitting between them. Germline CDR1 SGHVS, CDR2 FNYEAQ. The CDR3 coding sequence is TGTGCCAGCAGCTCCCAATCAGGGGCAAGCACAGATACGCAGTATTTT. As protein: CASSSQSGASTDTQYF.

This clone was recorded only once. Written as DNA, the CDR3 is TGTGCCAGCAGTCTAGGACTGACCTCTGGAAACACCATATATTTT. The encoded protein is CASSLGLTSGNTIYF. V and J are TRBV6-5 and TRBJ1-3; no reliable D call. V was pared by 5 bases and J by 0 bases, with 11 bases between. This CDR3 comprises 15 residues. From germline, CDR1 is MNHEY and CDR2 SVGAGI.

The table lists this clone with a few counts. The J gene is TRBJ1-1, the V gene TRBV2, with 7 bases identical to TRBD1. Losses at the gene ends were 4 bases for V and 5 bases for J; bases not matched to a gene: 4. The CDR3 sequence is 13 residues long. Germline values: CDR1 SNHLY, CDR2 FYNNEI. The CDR3 nucleotides read TGTGCCAGCAGTGCTAGGGGGCAAACTGAAGCTTTCTTT. Protein sequence: CASSARGQTEAFF.

The chain carries TRBV15 and TRBJ1-1; D is ambiguous. In germline, CDR1 is LNHNV, CDR2 YYDKDF (reference sequence). This CDR3 spans 16 amino acids. Trimming removed 0 bases from V and 3 bases from J, with 14 bases in between. This CDR3 is CATSRDGSTFDTEAFF. The CDR3 DNA reads as TGTGCCACCAGCAGAGACGGGTCCACCTTTGACACTGAAGCTTTCTTT.